The clone carrying this T cell receptor (beta chain) was counted a few times. Germline V CDR1 and CDR2: MGHRA, YSYEKL. The CDR3 extends over 16 amino acids. Trimming took 4 bases from V and 14 from J; bases not matched to a gene: 18. The data belong to a study of blood T cell repertoires in COVID-19. The overall study: Acute and convalescent COVID-19 samples came from the United States, Italy and Spain.

Clones were read by immunoSEQ multiplex PCR, and TCRdb kept only the in-frame ones, dropping some. Among around 300,000 clones listed, 70% to 90% were seen once. The V and J genes are TRBV4-1 and TRBJ2-1, with TRBD1 identical over 9 bases. Specimen: peripheral blood. This TCR was recovered from a woman aged 70-85 years with acute or convalescent COVID-19. CDR3 sequence reads: CASSRLGQGPLGEKFF. CDR3 DNA sequence: TGCGCCAGCAGCCGGCTTGGACAGGGGCCGCTAGGTGAAAAGTTCTTC.